A single sample is the source of the 8 T cell receptor beta chains below, sequenced in a study of shared clonotypes between healthy human individuals. Naive CD8 cells, CD45RO-negative and positively selected for CCR7, excluded terminally differentiated effector memory CD45RA+ cells. TCRdb's copy holds only in-frame clones and misses some; the assay was immunoSEQ multiplex PCR. The sample has approximately 650,000 clones, roughly 95% seen once; the top ten hold 0.095% to 0.12%. The sequenced sample was naive CD8+ T cells sorted from blood. The receptors originated from a woman aged 25-40 years in good health.

This clone was seen just once. This rearrangement joins TRBV7-9 to TRBJ2-7, with a possible D match to TRBD1 (5 bases). Germline CDR1 SEHNR, CDR2 FQNEAQ (reference sequence). Trimming removed 1 base from V and 1 base from J, with 11 bases in between. CDR3 length equals 15 residues. CDR3 in amino acids: CASSLDRTPSYEQYF. DNA of the CDR3: TGTGCCAGCAGCTTAGATAGGACACCTTCCTACGAGCAGTACTTC.

The chain uses TRBV5-5 and TRBJ1-2, with 7 bases that match TRBD1. J gave up 2 bases and V 3 bases, and 4 bases lay outside the gene matches. The germline gives CDR1 SGHKS, CDR2 YYEKEE (reference sequence). The CDR3 contains 14 residues. CDR3 region: CASSSRDSNYGYTF. CDR3 in DNA: TGTGCCAGCAGCTCCCGGGACAGCAACTATGGCTACACCTTC.

The CDR3 protein is CASSLTSGGNTGELFF. The CDR3 bases are TGTGCCAGCAGTTTAACTAGCGGGGGGAACACCGGGGAGCTGTTTTTT. The chain is built from TRBV27 and TRBJ2-2; TRBD2 agrees at 11 bases. The CDR3 consists of 16 residues. Per germline, CDR1 MNHEY and CDR2 SMNVEV (reference sequence). Germline trimming cut 2 bases from V and 1 base from J; bases unmatched to any gene: 0.

Worth noting for this clone: Other DNA variants within this sample encode the same CDR3. V and J are TRBV28 and TRBJ2-7, with a possible D match to TRBD2 (6 bases). V lost 2 bases to trimming and J lost 0 bases, with 8 bases between them. Germline V gives CDR1 MDHEN, CDR2 SYDVKM. CDR3 length: 14 residues. CDR3 sequence (DNA): TGTGCCAGCAGTTTAGCGGGATCCTCCTACGAGCAGTACTTC. The encoded protein is CASSLAGSSYEQYF.

The genes are TRBV2 and TRBJ2-3; TRBD2 agrees at 7 bases. J lost 2 bases, V lost 3 bases, and 2 bases had no gene match. The V gene's germline CDR1 is SNHLY and CDR2 FYNNEI. The CDR3 has 14 amino acids. CDR3 in DNA: TGTGCCAGCAGTGAGGGGGGGTACACAGATACGCAGTATTTT. Its protein is CASSEGGYTDTQYF. The variable domain in full, with the rest retrieved from reference TRBV2 and TRBJ2-3, is EPEVTQTPSHQVTQMGQEVILRCVPISNHLYFYWYRQILGQKVEFLVSFYNNEISEKSEIFDDQFSVERPDGSNFTLKIRSTKLEDSAMYFCASSEGGYTDTQYFGPGTRLTVL.

J is TRBJ2-7 and V is TRBV4-1; D uncertain. CDR3 size: 13 residues. Germline V gene sequence: CDR1 MGHRA, CDR2 YSYEKL. Trimming stripped 5 bases from V and 2 bases from J, with 10 bases between. CDR3 protein: CASSYGRTYEQYF. CDR3 nucleotides: TGCGCCAGCAGCTACGGACGCACCTACGAGCAGTACTTC.

This rearrangement joins TRBV27 to TRBJ2-1; TRBD2 matches at 7 bases. There are 12 residues in the CDR3. Germline V CDR1 and CDR2: MNHEY, SMNVEV (reference sequence). Trimming removed 3 bases from V and 9 bases from J; junction bases left unmatched: 2. In DNA form, the CDR3 reads TGTGCCAGCAGTTTGGGGGGGACTGAGCAGTTCTTC. Its protein product is CASSLGGTEQFF.

This chain uses TRBV21-1 with TRBJ2-7; the D call TRBD1 from the table was never checked on the DNA. TRBV21-1 is annotated as a pseudogene. The CDR3 consists of 12 residues. This chain's CDR3 is CIFNWGSYEQYF. For the CDR3, the DNA is TGTATTTTCAACTGGGGCAGCTACGAGCAGTACTTC.